Listed here are 17 T cell receptor beta chains from one sample, sequenced in a study of long-term antiretroviral therapy in people with HIV. The authors ran the immunoSEQ assay, v3.0, at survey level. TCRdb's table, derived via immunoSEQ multiplex PCR, lists solely in-frame clones and lacks some. The repertoire consists of 20,000 to 30,000 clones, with 88% occurring once and the leading ten covering roughly 5.3%. Sequenced material: unsorted PBMCs, taken almost 4.6 years after starting antiretroviral therapy. The receptors here all came from a young man with HIV.

The chain carries TRBV30 and TRBJ1-1; D unclear. CDR1 and CDR2 (germline): GTSNPN, SVGIG (reference sequence). V gave up 4 bases and J gave up 13 bases, with 13 bases separating them. This CDR3 spans 10 amino acids. The CDR3 region is CAWNTADLFF. CDR3 coding DNA: TGTGCCTGGAACACGGCGGACCTTTTCTTT.

The chain joins TRBV6-1 to TRBJ1-2; 7 nucleotides match TRBD1. The CDR3 spans 15 residues. CDR1 and CDR2 (germline): MNHNS, SASEGT. V lost 5 bases to trimming and J lost 1 base; unmatched junction nucleotides: 7. CDR3 DNA sequence: TGTGCCAGCAGTCTGAACAGGGACAGTAACTATGGCTACACCTTC. Its translation is CASSLNRDSNYGYTF.

DNA for the CDR3: TGTGCCAGCAGCCAAGGGGCTAACCTCGCAGAGACCCAGTACTTC. It codes for CASSQGANLAETQYF. J is TRBJ2-5 and V is TRBV16; a possible D gene is TRBD1 (5 bases). CDR3 length: 15 residues. Germline-derived CDR1 and CDR2 are KGHSY and FQNENV. V lost 2 bases, J lost 4 bases, and 14 bases lay in between.

The CDR3: CASSLRGSNQPQHF. The DNA for the CDR3 is TGTGCCAGCAGCTTACGGGGTAGCAATCAGCCCCAGCATTTT. The chain couples TRBV11-1 to TRBJ1-5; D gene ambiguous. V lost 2 bases and J lost 0, with 5 bases in between. This CDR3 spans 14 amino acids. Germline-derived CDR1 and CDR2 are SGHAT and FQDESV (reference sequence).

The rearrangement joins TRBV11-3 to TRBJ2-5; D possibly corresponds to TRBD1 (6 bases). V was shortened by 1 base and J by 2 bases, with 11 bases between the two germline ends. Germline CDR1 reads SGHNT; CDR2 reads YENEEA. The CDR3 has 15 amino acids. The CDR3 bases are TGTGCCAGCAGCTTAGGAGGGGGTAATCAAGAGACCCAGTACTTC. Its translation: CASSLGGGNQETQYF. The whole variable domain, remainder taken from reference TRBV11-3 and TRBJ2-5, is EAGVVQSPRYKIIEKKQPVAFWCNPISGHNTLYWYLQNLGQGPELLIRYENEEAVDDSQLPKDRFSAERLKGVDSTLKIQPAELGDSAVYLCASSLGGGNQETQYFGPGTRLLVL.

The V call is TRBV19, the J call TRBJ1-3; D unclear. The CDR3 sequence is 16 residues long. The germline V gene has CDR1 LNHDA and CDR2 SQIVND (reference sequence). Trimming took 6 bases from V and 2 from J, leaving 17 bases between them. This chain's CDR3 is CASRRENSETGNTIYF. DNA of the CDR3: TGTGCCAGTAGGAGGGAAAACAGCGAAACTGGAAACACCATATATTTT.

The chain joins TRBV5-6 to TRBJ2-3; D may be TRBD1 or TRBD2 (5 bases each). V shed 4 bases and J shed 2 bases, with 17 bases lying between them. CDR1 and CDR2 from the germline V gene are SGHDT and YYEEEE. The CDR3 runs 16 residues. CDR3 DNA sequence: TGTGCCAGCAGCGGTACAGGCTCGCGGGCCACAGATACGCAGTATTTT. Its translation is CASSGTGSRATDTQYF.

This chain links TRBV4-1 with TRBJ1-5; D not resolved. V lost 0 bases and J lost 1, with 22 bases in between. Germline V gives CDR1 MGHRA, CDR2 YSYEKL. This CDR3 spans 20 amino acids. The CDR3 DNA follows: TGCGCCAGCAGCCAAGATCCCGGGAGGAGCGCCCAAGGAAGCAATCAGCCCCAGCATTTT. This translates into CASSQDPGRSAQGSNQPQHF.

The chain recombines TRBV19 with TRBJ1-5; D is ambiguous. Trimming took 1 base from V and 6 from J, leaving 13 bases between them. The CDR3 is 15 residues long. The germline V gene encodes CDR1 LNHDA and CDR2 SQIVND (reference sequence). The CDR3 is CASSIVWGGSQPQHF. The CDR3 region has the DNA TGTGCCAGTAGTATAGTTTGGGGTGGAAGTCAGCCCCAGCATTTT. Combining the CDR3 with reference TRBV19 and TRBJ1-5 gives the whole variable domain DGGITQSPKYLFRKEGQNVTLSCEQNLNHDAMYWYRQDPGQGLRLIYYSQIVNDFQKGDIAEGYSVSREKKESFPLTVTSAQKNPTAFYLCASSIVWGGSQPQHFGDGTRLSIL.

This clone was counted a few times. The V gene is TRBV5-6, the J gene TRBJ2-7; 9 bases line up with TRBD2. The CDR3 sequence is 13 residues long. Germline-derived CDR1 and CDR2 are SGHDT and YYEEEE. V lost 7 bases and J lost 2; bases outside the gene matches: 4. Here the CDR3 reads CASGREGPYEQYF. The CDR3 DNA follows: TGTGCCAGCGGGCGGGAGGGACCCTACGAGCAGTACTTC. Combining the CDR3 with reference TRBV5-6 and TRBJ2-7 gives the whole variable domain DAGVTQSPTHLIKTRGQQVTLRCSPKSGHDTVSWYQQALGQGPQFIFQYYEEEERQRGNFPDRFSGHQFPNYSSELNVNALLLGDSALYLCASGREGPYEQYFGPGTRLTVT.

The chain uses TRBV6-5 and TRBJ2-7; 7 bases map to TRBD1. The CDR3 runs 14 residues. Trimming took 8 bases from V and 3 from J; bases not matched to a gene: 10. Germline CDR1 MNHEY, CDR2 SVGAGI. CDR3: CASSTGPLHYEQYF. CDR3 bases: TGTGCCAGCTCGACAGGGCCCCTTCACTACGAGCAGTACTTC.

This sequence joins TRBV19 and TRBJ2-2, with a weak D call TRBD2 (5 bases). The CDR3 covers 14 residues. Germline V gene data show CDR1 as LNHDA and CDR2 as SQIVND (reference sequence). Trimming cost V 6 bases and J 3 bases, with 11 bases left between them. CDR3 amino acids: CASSLGEYTGELFF. The CDR3 DNA sequence: TGTGCCAGTAGCCTCGGGGAGTACACCGGGGAGCTGTTTTTT.

The chain carries TRBV5-5 and TRBJ1-4; weak D call: TRBD1 (5 bases). Deletions cut 4 bases from V and 5 bases from J, with 15 bases between. Germline CDR1 reads SGHKS; CDR2 reads YYEKEE (reference sequence). CDR3 size: 15 residues. The CDR3 DNA reads TGTGCCAGCAGCCCCCCTGGCAGGGAGAATGAAAAACTGTTTTTT. Its translation is CASSPPGRENEKLFF.

The chain uses TRBV6-6 and TRBJ2-3; D perhaps matches TRBD2 (5 bases). The CDR3 is 15 residues long. Germline V gene data show CDR1 as MNHNY and CDR2 as SVGAGI (reference sequence). The V end lost 4 bases, the J end lost 1 base, and 12 bases lay between the germline ends. CDR3 DNA sequence: TGTGCCAGCAGTTTCTGGACTGGCGGCACAGATACGCAGTATTTT. This gives the protein CASSFWTGGTDTQYF.

The chain is built from TRBV13 and TRBJ1-2, with 8 nucleotides matching TRBD1. Germline V gene data show CDR1 as PRHDT and CDR2 as FYEKMQ (reference sequence). The CDR3 extends over 18 amino acids. V shed 4 bases, J shed 0 bases, and the junction held 13 bases outside the gene matches. CDR3 sequence (DNA): TGTGCCAGCAGCTCCCCGAAATGGATGGACAGGGCTAACTATGGCTACACCTTC. It yields the protein CASSSPKWMDRANYGYTF. The variable domain in full, completed from reference TRBV13 and TRBJ1-2, reads AAGVIQSPRHLIKEKRETATLKCYPIPRHDTVYWYQQGPGQDPQFLISFYEKMQSDKGSIPDRFSAQQFSDYHSELNMSSLELGDSALYFCASSSPKWMDRANYGYTFGSGTRLTVV.

V is TRBV7-8 and J is TRBJ2-2; D is possibly TRBD1 or TRBD2 (5 bases each). The CDR3 has 15 residues. The V end was cut by 5 bases, the J end by 5 bases, with 15 bases between. Germline lookup yields CDR1 SGHVS and CDR2 FQNEAQ. The CDR3 nucleotides read TGTGCCAGCAGCCCGTTGGGGCGGGTTACCGGGGAGCTGTTTTTT. It yields the protein CASSPLGRVTGELFF.

The V call is TRBV7-8, the J call TRBJ1-1; D is perhaps TRBD1 (5 bases). The V gene lost 1 base and the J gene lost 8 bases, with 8 bases spanning the gap. In germline, CDR1 is SGHVS, CDR2 FQNEAQ. The CDR3 is 12 residues long. CDR3 residues: CASSLVWGEAFF. CDR3 in DNA: TGTGCCAGCAGCTTAGTTTGGGGCGAAGCTTTCTTT.